The clone carrying this T cell receptor (beta chain) was detected a few times. What it binds is unknown. The sample belongs to a study of T cell responses to AZD1222 COVID-19 vaccine. Study-wide results and caveats: Receipt of two AZD1222 doses was followed by a rise in Spike-specific TCR breadth and depth.

Profiled with immunoSEQ multiplex PCR; TCRdb holds only in-frame clones, not every one. The sample shows 150,000 or so clones, 90% to 95% of them seen only once. The germline gives CDR1 LNHDA, CDR2 SQIVND (reference sequence). Trimming left V 6 bases short and J 2 bases short, with 11 bases between. The CDR3 is made up of 13 amino acids. The chain joins TRBV19 to TRBJ2-7; no clear D gene. The sample consisted of peripheral blood, taken on day 0 of AZD1222 vaccination. This sequence originates from an adult in good health. The CDR3 nucleotides read TGTGCCAGTAGCCGACATAAGACCTACGAGCAGTACTTC. Translating it yields CASSRHKTYEQYF. The whole variable domain, filled in from reference TRBV19 and TRBJ2-7, reads DGGITQSPKYLFRKEGQNVTLSCEQNLNHDAMYWYRQDPGQGLRLIYYSQIVNDFQKGDIAEGYSVSREKKESFPLTVTSAQKNPTAFYLCASSRHKTYEQYFGPGTRLTVT.